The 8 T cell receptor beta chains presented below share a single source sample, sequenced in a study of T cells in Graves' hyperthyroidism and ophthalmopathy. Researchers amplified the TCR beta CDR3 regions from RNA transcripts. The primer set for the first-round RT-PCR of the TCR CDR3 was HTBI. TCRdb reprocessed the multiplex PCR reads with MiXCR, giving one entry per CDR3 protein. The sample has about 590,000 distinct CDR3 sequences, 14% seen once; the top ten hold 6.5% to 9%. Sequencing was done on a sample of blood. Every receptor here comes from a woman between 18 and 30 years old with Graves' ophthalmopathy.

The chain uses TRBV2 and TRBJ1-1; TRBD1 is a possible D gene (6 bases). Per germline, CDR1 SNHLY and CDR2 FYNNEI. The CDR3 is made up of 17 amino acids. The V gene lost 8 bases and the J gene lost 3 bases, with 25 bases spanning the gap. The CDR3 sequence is CASEGWQGIYLDTEAFF. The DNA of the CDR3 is TGTGCCAGCGAGGGGTGGCAGGGGATATACCTGGACACTGAAGCTTTCTTT.

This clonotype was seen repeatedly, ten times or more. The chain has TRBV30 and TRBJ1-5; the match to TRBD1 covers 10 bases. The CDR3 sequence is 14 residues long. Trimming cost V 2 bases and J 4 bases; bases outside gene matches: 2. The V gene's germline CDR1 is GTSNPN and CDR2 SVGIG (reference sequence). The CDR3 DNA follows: TGTGCCTGGAGTACGGGACAGGGGAATCAGCCCCAGCATTTT. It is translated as CAWSTGQGNQPQHF. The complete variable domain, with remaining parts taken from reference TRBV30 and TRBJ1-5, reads SQTIHQWPATLVQPVGSPLSLECTVEGTSNPNLYWYRQAAGRGLQLLFYSVGIGQISSEVPQNLSASRPQDRQFILSSKKLLLSDSGFYLCAWSTGQGNQPQHFGDGTRLSIL.

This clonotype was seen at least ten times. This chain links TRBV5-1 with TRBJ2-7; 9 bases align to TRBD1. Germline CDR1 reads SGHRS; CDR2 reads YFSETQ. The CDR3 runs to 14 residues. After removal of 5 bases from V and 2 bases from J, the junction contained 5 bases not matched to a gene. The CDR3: CASRPGTGTYEQYF. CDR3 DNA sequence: TGCGCCAGCAGGCCCGGGACAGGGACCTACGAGCAGTACTTC.

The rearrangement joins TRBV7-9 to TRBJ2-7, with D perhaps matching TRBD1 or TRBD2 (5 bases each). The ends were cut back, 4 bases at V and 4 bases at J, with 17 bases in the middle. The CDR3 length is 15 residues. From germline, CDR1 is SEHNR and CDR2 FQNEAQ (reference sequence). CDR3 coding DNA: TGTGCCAGCAGCTCCAGACAGTCCCGGGGATACGAGCAGTACTTC. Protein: CASSSRQSRGYEQYF.

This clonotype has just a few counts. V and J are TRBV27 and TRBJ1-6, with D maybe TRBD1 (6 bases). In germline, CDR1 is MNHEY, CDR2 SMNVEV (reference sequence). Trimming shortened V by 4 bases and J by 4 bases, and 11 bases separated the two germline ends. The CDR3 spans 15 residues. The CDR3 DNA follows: TGTGCCAGCAGTTACCGGGACACTTATAATTCACCCCTCCACTTT. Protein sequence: CASSYRDTYNSPLHF.

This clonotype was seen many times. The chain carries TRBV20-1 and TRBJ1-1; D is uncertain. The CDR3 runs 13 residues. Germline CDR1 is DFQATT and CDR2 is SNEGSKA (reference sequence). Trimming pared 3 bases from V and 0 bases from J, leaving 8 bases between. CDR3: CSARRQMNTEAFF. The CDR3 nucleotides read TGCAGTGCTAGGCGCCAGATGAACACTGAAGCTTTCTTT.

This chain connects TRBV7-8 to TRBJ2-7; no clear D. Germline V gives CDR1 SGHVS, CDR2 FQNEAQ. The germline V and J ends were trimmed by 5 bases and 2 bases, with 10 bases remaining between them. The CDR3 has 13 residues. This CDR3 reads CASSHWDTYEQYF. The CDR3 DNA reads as TGTGCCAGCAGCCACTGGGATACCTACGAGCAGTACTTC.

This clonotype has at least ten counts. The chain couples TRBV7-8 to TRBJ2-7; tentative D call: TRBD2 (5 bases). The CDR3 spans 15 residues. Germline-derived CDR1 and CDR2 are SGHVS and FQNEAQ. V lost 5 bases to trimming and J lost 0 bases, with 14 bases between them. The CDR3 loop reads CASSQEGASSYEQYF. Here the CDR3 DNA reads TGTGCCAGCAGCCAAGAGGGCGCCAGCTCCTACGAGCAGTACTTC.